Here is one TCR beta chain with its context. Its specificity is unknown. The germline gene is not matched at one end of the junction; a read error may be the cause. Clones were sequenced by immunoSEQ multiplex PCR, and TCRdb holds only the in-frame ones, with some missing. Found here are around 17,000 clones, 72% of them singletons; the top ten hold 5% to 6%. These data are taken from a study of T cell repertoires in ileal Crohn's disease. The study, taken as a whole, reports: Mucosal expansions were suggested to be mainly CD8 T cells.

CDR1 and CDR2 from the germline V gene are SEHNR and FQNEAQ (reference sequence). The CDR3 extends over 11 amino acids. The TCR sequence derives from an adult with Crohn's disease. The sample comprised ileal tissue. The V call is TRBV7-9, the J call TRBJ1-2, with D possibly matching TRBD1 (6 bases). CDR3 coding DNA: TGTGCCAGCAGCCAACAGGGTTCTAGCATTTTC. Translating it yields CASSQQGSSIF.